The TCR beta chain under discussion was sequenced for a study of OX40 agonist ivuxolimab in advanced cancers. Study summary: Of the patients, three showed partial responses, one with hepatocellular carcinoma and two with cutaneous melanoma.

Method: immunoSEQ multiplex PCR; TCRdb's copy keeps in-frame clones and lacks some. The sample records approximately 90,000 clones, 70% to 90% being singletons. The junction had 7 bases not matched to a gene; V was cut back by 3 bases and J by 3 bases. This CDR3 has 15 amino acids. In germline, CDR1 is SGHDT, CDR2 YYEEEE. V gene TRBV5-6 combines with J gene TRBJ2-5; 8 positions agree with TRBD1. The sequence derives from an adult with an advanced solid tumor such as melanoma, head and neck, liver or kidney cancer. Specimen: CD4+ or CD8+ T cells sorted from blood, collected in a trial of the OX40 agonist ivuxolimab. CDR3 in DNA: TGTGCCAGCAGCTCGACAGGACAGGGAAAAGAGACCCAGTACTTC. It is translated as CASSSTGQGKETQYF.